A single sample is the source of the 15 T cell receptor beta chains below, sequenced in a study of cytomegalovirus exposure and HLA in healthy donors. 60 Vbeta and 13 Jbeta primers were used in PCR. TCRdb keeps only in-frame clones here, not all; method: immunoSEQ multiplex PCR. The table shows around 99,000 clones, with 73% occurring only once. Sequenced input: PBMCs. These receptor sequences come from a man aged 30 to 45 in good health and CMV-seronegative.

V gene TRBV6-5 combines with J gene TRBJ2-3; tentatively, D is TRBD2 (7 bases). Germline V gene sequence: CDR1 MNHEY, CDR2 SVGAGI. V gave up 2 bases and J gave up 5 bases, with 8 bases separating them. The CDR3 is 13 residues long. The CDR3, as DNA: TGTGCCAGCAGTTACAGGGGGGGAGATACGCAGTATTTT. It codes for CASSYRGGDTQYF.

The CDR3 DNA follows: TGTGCCAGTAGTGACGGGGGGGTCCTTAATGAAAAACTGTTTTTT. Translation: CASSDGGVLNEKLFF. This chain joins TRBV19 and TRBJ1-4, with D tentatively TRBD1 (5 bases). CDR1 is LNHDA, CDR2 SQIVND, per germline (reference sequence). V lost 5 bases, J lost 4 bases, and 14 bases lay in between. The CDR3 contains 15 residues.

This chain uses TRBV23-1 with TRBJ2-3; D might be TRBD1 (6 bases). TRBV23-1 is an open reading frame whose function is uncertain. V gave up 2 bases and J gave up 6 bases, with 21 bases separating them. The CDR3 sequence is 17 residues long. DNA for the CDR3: TGCGCCAGCAGTCAAGCCCAACAGGGCCCCTCCGGGGATACGCAGTATTTT. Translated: CASSQAQQGPSGDTQYF.

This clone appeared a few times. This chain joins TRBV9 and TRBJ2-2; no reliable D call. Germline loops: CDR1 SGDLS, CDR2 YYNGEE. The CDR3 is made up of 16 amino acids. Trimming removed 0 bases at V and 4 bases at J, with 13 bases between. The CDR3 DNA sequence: TGTGCCAGCAGCGTAGCCGAGGCTACGGGCACCGGGGAGCTGTTTTTT. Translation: CASSVAEATGTGELFF.

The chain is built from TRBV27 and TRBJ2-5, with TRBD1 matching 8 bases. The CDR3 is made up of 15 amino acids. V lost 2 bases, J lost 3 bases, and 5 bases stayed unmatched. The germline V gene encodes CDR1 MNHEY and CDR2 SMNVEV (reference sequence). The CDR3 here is CASSLNRGNEETQYF. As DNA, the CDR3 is TGTGCCAGCAGTTTAAACAGGGGGAATGAAGAGACCCAGTACTTC.

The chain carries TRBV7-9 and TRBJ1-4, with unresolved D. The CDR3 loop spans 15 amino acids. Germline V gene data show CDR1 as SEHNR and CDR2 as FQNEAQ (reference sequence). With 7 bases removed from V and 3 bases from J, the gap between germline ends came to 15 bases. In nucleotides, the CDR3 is TGTGCCAGCACCCTGTGGGAGAAGGCTAATGAAAAACTGTTTTTT. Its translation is CASTLWEKANEKLFF.

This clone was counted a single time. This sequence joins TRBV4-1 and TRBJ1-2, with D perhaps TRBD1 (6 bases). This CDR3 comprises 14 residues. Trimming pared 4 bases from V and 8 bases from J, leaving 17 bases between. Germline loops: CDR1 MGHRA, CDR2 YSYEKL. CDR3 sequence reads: CASSPGPGDTGYTF. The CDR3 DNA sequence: TGCGCCAGCAGCCCAGGCCCTGGGGACACAGGCTACACCTTC.

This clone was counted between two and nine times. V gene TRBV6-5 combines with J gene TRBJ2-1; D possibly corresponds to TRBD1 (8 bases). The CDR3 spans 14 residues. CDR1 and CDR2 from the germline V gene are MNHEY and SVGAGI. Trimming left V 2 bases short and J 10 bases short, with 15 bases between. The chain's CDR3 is CASSYLNRGGEQFF. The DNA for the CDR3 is TGTGCCAGCAGTTACCTTAACAGGGGGGGCGAGCAGTTCTTC.

The CDR3 bases are TGTGCCAGCAGCCCGGGACTAGCGGCTCTACAAGAGACCCAGTACTTC. The encoded protein is CASSPGLAALQETQYF. V and J are TRBV7-3 and TRBJ2-5; TRBD2 matches at 11 bases. Trimming removed 5 bases from V and 2 bases from J; junction bases left unmatched: 7. Germline loops: CDR1 SGHTA, CDR2 FQGTGA. This CDR3 has 16 residues. The complete variable domain, with remaining parts taken from reference TRBV7-3 and TRBJ2-5, reads GAGVSQTPSNKVTEKGKYVELRCDPISGHTALYWYRQSLGQGPEFLIYFQGTGAADDSGLPNDRFFAVRPEGSVSTLKIQRTERGDSAVYLCASSPGLAALQETQYFGPGTRLLVL.

As DNA, the CDR3 is TGTGCCAGCAGTGAAGAGGGAGGGAGTACCGGGGAGCTGTTTTTT. Amino acids: CASSEEGGSTGELFF. V usage is TRBV6-1 and J usage is TRBJ2-2; 7 bases line up with TRBD2. Germline CDR1 and CDR2: MNHNS and SASEGT. The CDR3 length is 15 residues. J lost 5 bases, V lost 1 base, and 4 bases had no gene match.

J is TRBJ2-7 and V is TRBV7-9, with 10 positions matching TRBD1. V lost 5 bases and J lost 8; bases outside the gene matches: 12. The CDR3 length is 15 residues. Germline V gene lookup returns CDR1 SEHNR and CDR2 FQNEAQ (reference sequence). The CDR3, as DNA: TGTGCCAGCAGCCCCCCCGACAGGGGGCGTGGGAAGCAGTACTTC. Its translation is CASSPPDRGRGKQYF.

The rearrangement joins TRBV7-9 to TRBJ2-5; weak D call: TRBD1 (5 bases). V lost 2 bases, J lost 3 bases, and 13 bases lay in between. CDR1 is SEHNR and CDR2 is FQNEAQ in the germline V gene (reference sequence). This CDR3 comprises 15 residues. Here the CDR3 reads CASSLYFSREETQYF. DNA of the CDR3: TGTGCCAGCAGCTTATATTTTTCCAGGGAAGAGACCCAGTACTTC. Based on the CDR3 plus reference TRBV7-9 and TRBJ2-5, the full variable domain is DTGVSQNPRHKITKRGQNVTFRCDPISEHNRLYWYRQTLGQGPEFLTYFQNEAQLEKSRLLSDRFSAERPKGSFSTLEIQRTEQGDSAMYLCASSLYFSREETQYFGPGTRLLVL.

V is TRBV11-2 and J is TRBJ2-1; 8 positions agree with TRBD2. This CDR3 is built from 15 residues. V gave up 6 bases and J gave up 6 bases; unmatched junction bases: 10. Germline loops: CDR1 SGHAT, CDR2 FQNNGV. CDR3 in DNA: TGTGCCAGCAGGGCCGGGACTAGGGGGGGCAATGAGCAGTTCTTC. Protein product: CASRAGTRGGNEQFF.

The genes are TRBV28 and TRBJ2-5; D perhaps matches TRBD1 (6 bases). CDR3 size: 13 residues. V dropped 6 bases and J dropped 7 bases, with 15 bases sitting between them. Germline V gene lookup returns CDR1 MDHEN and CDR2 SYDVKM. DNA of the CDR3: TGTGCCAGCAGCCCGACAGGTCTGGCGACCCAGTACTTC. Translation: CASSPTGLATQYF.

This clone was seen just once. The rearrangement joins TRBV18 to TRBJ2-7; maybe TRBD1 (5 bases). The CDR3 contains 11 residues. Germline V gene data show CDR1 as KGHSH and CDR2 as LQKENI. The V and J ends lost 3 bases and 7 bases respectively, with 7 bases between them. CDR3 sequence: CASSPGQEQYF. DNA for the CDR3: TGTGCCAGCTCACCTGGACAAGAGCAGTACTTC. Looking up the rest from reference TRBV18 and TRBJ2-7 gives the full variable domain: NAGVMQNPRHLVRRRGQEARLRCSPMKGHSHVYWYRQLPEEGLKFMVYLQKENIIDESGMPKERFSAEFPKEGPSILRIQQVVRGDSAAYFCASSPGQEQYFGPGTRLTVT.